This record concerns one T cell receptor (beta chain) sequence. The antigen is not known. TCRdb redid the calling of the 5' RACE reads with MiXCR, one entry per CDR3 protein. Of fewer than 900,000 distinct CDR3 sequences in the sample, less than 25% were seen once. This sample is drawn from a study of identical twins. Germline assignment: CDR1 SGHTA and CDR2 FQGTGA. Trimming took 0 bases from V and 6 from J; bases not matched to a gene: 5. The CDR3 spans 15 residues. Study-wide results and caveats: The models systematically underestimated how much out-of-frame TCR alpha was shared in monozygotic twins. Conclusions were based on cross-sectional statistical analysis, without following the same donors.

These data were likewise used in another study, on T cells expressing NK-cell markers. That source adds: Sequencing of TCR beta repertoires drew on sorted CD3+CD56+NKG2C+, CD3+CD56+NKG2C- and CD3+CD56-NKG2C+ T cells. HCMV seropositivity characterized most of the eight sequenced donors, and seronegativity one.

Sequenced material: PBMCs. The rearrangement joins TRBV7-3 to TRBJ2-1; TRBD2 matches 7 bases. The clonotype comes from a woman aged 18 to 35 in good health. The CDR3 here is CASSLTPSGSNEQFF. Written as DNA, the CDR3 is TGTGCCAGCAGCTTAACGCCTAGCGGATCCAATGAGCAGTTCTTC. Together with reference TRBV7-3 and TRBJ2-1, the CDR3 gives the full variable domain: GAGVSQTPSNKVTEKGKYVELRCDPISGHTALYWYRQSLGQGPEFLIYFQGTGAADDSGLPNDRFFAVRPEGSVSTLKIQRTERGDSAVYLCASSLTPSGSNEQFFGPGTRLTVL.